This T cell receptor beta chain was found in a study of shared clonotypes between healthy human individuals. Germline lookup yields CDR1 MNHEY and CDR2 SVGAGI. CDR3 length: 15 amino acids. V was pared by 2 bases and J by 0 bases, with 10 bases between. Assay used: immunoSEQ multiplex PCR; TCRdb lists only in-frame clones, some missing. The sample lists about 2.3 million clones, roughly 93% occurring once. The clonotype comes from a man between 18 and 29 years old in good health. Some clones in this sample may be carry-over from other donors' samples. Material: naive CD4+ T cells from PBMCs. Subset of the sample: CD45RA+ positively selected. The chain links TRBV6-5 to TRBJ1-1, with TRBD1 as a possible D gene (5 bases). The CDR3 sequence is CASSYEGNMNTEAFF. Here the CDR3 DNA reads TGTGCCAGCAGTTACGAGGGGAACATGAACACTGAAGCTTTCTTT.